The 32 T cell receptor beta chains below were found in one sample sequenced in a study of OX40 agonist ivuxolimab in advanced cancers. TCRdb's copy holds only in-frame clones and misses some; the assay was immunoSEQ multiplex PCR. The data show approximately 42,000 clones, 88% seen once. Sequencing was performed on CD4+ or CD8+ T cells sorted from blood, taken in a trial of the OX40 agonist ivuxolimab. These receptors were obtained from an adult with an advanced solid tumor such as melanoma, head and neck, liver or kidney cancer.

The chain couples TRBV28 to TRBJ2-1, with 9 bases that match TRBD1. This CDR3 has 13 amino acids. Germline CDR1 and CDR2: MDHEN and SYDVKM. The V segment lost 6 bases and the J segment 7 bases; nucleotides outside the gene matches: 4. The CDR3 DNA sequence: TGTGCCAGCAGCCGACAGGGGGGAAATGAGCAGTTCTTC. Translated: CASSRQGGNEQFF.

This chain's CDR3 is CASSVGLAAYNEQFF. CDR3 in DNA: TGTGCCAGCAGTGTGGGACTAGCGGCGTACAATGAGCAGTTCTTC. The chain links TRBV2 to TRBJ2-1; TRBD2 matches at 11 bases. Losses at the gene ends were 4 bases for V and 4 bases for J; bases not matched to a gene: 3. The length of the CDR3 is 15 residues. Germline assignment: CDR1 SNHLY and CDR2 FYNNEI.

The rearrangement joins TRBV9 to TRBJ2-2, with a possible D match to TRBD2 (5 bases). V was pared by 1 base and J by 6 bases, with 7 bases between. The CDR3 contains 13 residues. The germline V gene has CDR1 SGDLS and CDR2 YYNGEE. CDR3 protein: CASSVTGAGELFF. The CDR3 DNA reads TGTGCCAGCAGCGTAACCGGGGCCGGGGAGCTGTTTTTT.

The rearrangement links TRBV6-6 to TRBJ2-3; 13 bases line up with TRBD2. The CDR3 is 15 residues long. J was trimmed by 5 bases and V by 2 bases; bases with no gene match: 1. CDR1 is MNHNY, CDR2 SVGAGI, per germline (reference sequence). In DNA, the CDR3 is TGTGCCAGCAGTTACGGGACTAGCGGGATAGATACGCAGTATTTT. Its protein product is CASSYGTSGIDTQYF.

The V gene is TRBV7-6, the J gene TRBJ1-1; maybe TRBD1 (5 bases). From germline, CDR1 is SGHVS and CDR2 FNYEAQ. Between the trimmed V and J ends, which lost 2 bases and 1 base, there was a span of 11 bases. The CDR3 covers 15 residues. CDR3 amino acids: CASSLRAGRNTEAFF. DNA of the CDR3: TGTGCCAGCAGCTTAAGGGCAGGGAGGAACACTGAAGCTTTCTTT.

This chain uses TRBV5-4 with TRBJ2-1; a possible D gene is TRBD2 (5 bases). The CDR3 is 12 residues long. Germline assignment: CDR1 SGHNT and CDR2 YYREEE (reference sequence). Trimming removed 3 bases from V and 6 bases from J, with 7 bases in between. Here the CDR3 DNA reads TGTGCCAGCAGCTCTGGGAGCAATGAGCAGTTCTTC. It codes for CASSSGSNEQFF.

The chain is built from TRBV5-5 and TRBJ2-7; D unclear. The CDR3 extends over 15 amino acids. V shed 0 bases and J shed 3 bases, with 13 bases lying between them. Germline V lookup: CDR1 SGHKS, CDR2 YYEKEE (reference sequence). CDR3 DNA: TGTGCCAGCAGCTTGGTGGGTAGCCGGGTCTACGAGCAGTACGTC. It yields the protein CASSLVGSRVYEQYV.

This clone has a single count. One end of the junction is discordant with germline, which a read error may explain. This sequence joins TRBV19 and TRBJ1-1; D is possibly TRBD1 (5 bases). This CDR3 contains 14 residues. CDR1 and CDR2 from the germline V gene are LNHDA and SQIVND (reference sequence). Here the CDR3 DNA reads TGTGCCAGTAGTTTAGACAGTGGGAACACTGAAGCTTTCTTT. It codes for CASSLDSGNTEAFF.

The CDR3 coding sequence is TGTGCCAGCGGGGAAGAAAAACTGTTTTTT. Protein product: CASGEEKLFF. This chain links TRBV6-5 with TRBJ1-4; unclear D gene. The CDR3 spans 10 residues. The V and J ends lost 8 bases and 8 bases respectively, with 6 bases between them. Germline-derived CDR1 and CDR2 are MNHEY and SVGAGI.

The chain carries TRBV7-3 and TRBJ1-1; the D gene is possibly TRBD1 (5 bases). The CDR3 has 13 amino acids. V shed 2 bases and J shed 3 bases, with 7 bases lying between them. The V gene's germline CDR1 is SGHTA and CDR2 FQGTGA. The CDR3 DNA is TGTGCCAGCAGCTTACTAGGGGACACTGAAGCTTTCTTT. Translated: CASSLLGDTEAFF.

The chain combines TRBV7-9 with TRBJ1-2; a weak D match, TRBD1 (6 bases). This CDR3 has 13 amino acids. Germline lookup yields CDR1 SEHNR and CDR2 FQNEAQ (reference sequence). The V gene lost 5 bases and the J gene lost 8 bases, with 15 bases spanning the gap. This chain's CDR3 is CASSVGQREGYTF. The CDR3 coding sequence is TGTGCCAGCAGCGTAGGACAGAGGGAGGGCTACACCTTC.

This clone was recorded only once. V is TRBV19 and J is TRBJ2-2; TRBD1 matches 7 bases. This CDR3 spans 12 amino acids. V lost 5 bases, J lost 7 bases, and 1 base stayed unmatched. The V gene's germline CDR1 is LNHDA and CDR2 SQIVND (reference sequence). The CDR3 protein is CASSPGGGELFF. CDR3 bases: TGTGCCAGTAGTCCAGGGGGCGGGGAGCTGTTTTTT.

The genes are TRBV27 and TRBJ1-5, with D perhaps TRBD1 (5 bases). The V gene's germline CDR1 is MNHEY and CDR2 SMNVEV (reference sequence). This CDR3 spans 15 amino acids. Trimming shortened V by 0 bases and J by 4 bases, and 10 bases separated the two germline ends. CDR3 protein: CASSLSVGGNQPQHF. The CDR3 DNA follows: TGTGCCAGCAGTTTATCCGTGGGGGGGAATCAGCCCCAGCATTTT.

The chain has TRBV5-1 and TRBJ2-1, with D maybe TRBD1 (5 bases). Trimming removed 1 base at V and 5 bases at J, with 16 bases between. The CDR3 covers 16 residues. Germline CDR1 reads SGHRS; CDR2 reads YFSETQ. The CDR3 is CASSLPQGLRDNEQFF. The CDR3 nucleotides are TGCGCCAGCAGCTTGCCCCAGGGATTAAGGGACAATGAGCAGTTCTTC.

The chain joins TRBV11-1 to TRBJ1-5, with D uncertain. Trimming removed 1 base from V and 3 bases from J, with 7 bases in between. CDR1 and CDR2 (germline): SGHAT, FQDESV (reference sequence). The CDR3 loop spans 14 amino acids. In DNA form, the CDR3 reads TGTGCCAGCAGCTTAGGGCAGAACAATCAGCCCCAGCATTTT. Residues: CASSLGQNNQPQHF.

This clone is labeled medium-sized (0.01 to 0.1%). V gene TRBV2 combines with J gene TRBJ2-7; D unresolved. Trimming pared 3 bases from V and 3 bases from J, leaving 18 bases between. This CDR3 region has 16 residues. Germline V CDR1 and CDR2: SNHLY, FYNNEI. Here the CDR3 reads CASSEKELNELYEQYF. The CDR3 DNA follows: TGTGCCAGCAGTGAGAAGGAGCTGAACGAACTCTACGAGCAGTACTTC. The full variable domain, completed using reference TRBV2 and TRBJ2-7, is EPEVTQTPSHQVTQMGQEVILRCVPISNHLYFYWYRQILGQKVEFLVSFYNNEISEKSEIFDDQFSVERPDGSNFTLKIRSTKLEDSAMYFCASSEKELNELYEQYFGPGTRLTVT.

This clone showed up just once. V gene TRBV2 combines with J gene TRBJ1-4, with 7 bases fitting TRBD1. Germline lookup yields CDR1 SNHLY and CDR2 FYNNEI. The length of the CDR3 is 17 residues. The V segment lost 3 bases and the J segment 8 bases; nucleotides outside the gene matches: 15. Written as DNA, the CDR3 is TGTGCCAGCAGTGACCTGACAGGGTCAGAGAGGAGCGAAAAACTGTTTTTT. As protein: CASSDLTGSERSEKLFF.

This chain connects TRBV6-6 to TRBJ1-2; a weak D match, TRBD1 (5 bases). This CDR3 region has 13 residues. V was pared by 7 bases and J by 4 bases, with 13 bases between. CDR1 is MNHNY, CDR2 SVGAGI, per germline (reference sequence). The CDR3: CASTPGYPYGYTF. CDR3 DNA sequence: TGTGCCAGCACCCCAGGGTATCCCTATGGCTACACCTTC.

V usage is TRBV19 and J usage is TRBJ2-5, with D unclear. Germline V gene data show CDR1 as LNHDA and CDR2 as SQIVND (reference sequence). This CDR3 has 13 residues. Trimming removed 2 bases at V and 5 bases at J, with 9 bases between. This chain's CDR3 is CASSIRVYETQYF. DNA of the CDR3: TGTGCCAGTAGTATAAGGGTTTATGAGACCCAGTACTTC.

Only a few counts were recorded for this clone. In DNA form, the CDR3 reads TGTGCCAGCAGCTTGAAAGGGCTCGACAATGAGCAGTTCTTC. Amino acids: CASSLKGLDNEQFF. The rearrangement joins TRBV5-4 to TRBJ2-1; D gene uncertain. Trimming shortened V by 1 base and J by 5 bases, and 10 bases separated the two germline ends. Germline CDR1 is SGHNT and CDR2 is YYREEE (reference sequence). The CDR3 extends over 14 amino acids.

This clone was counted once. V and J are TRBV6-1 and TRBJ2-7; D unresolved. V gave up 8 bases and J gave up 1 base, with 12 bases separating them. The V gene's germline CDR1 is MNHNS and CDR2 SASEGT. There are 13 residues in the CDR3. The CDR3 is CASSLTLSYEQYV. Here the CDR3 DNA reads TGTGCCAGCTCCCTGACGTTGTCCTACGAGCAGTACGTC.

This chain links TRBV6-5 with TRBJ1-2, with TRBD1 identical over 9 bases. The CDR3 extends over 16 amino acids. Germline V gives CDR1 MNHEY, CDR2 SVGAGI. V was clipped by 2 bases and J by 2 bases; unmatched bases: 6. The CDR3 reads CASSYTTGGINYGYTF. CDR3 DNA sequence: TGTGCCAGCAGTTACACGACAGGGGGTATAAACTATGGCTACACCTTC.

The chain combines TRBV15 with TRBJ2-5; possibly TRBD1 or TRBD2 for D (5 bases each). The germline V gene has CDR1 LNHNV and CDR2 YYDKDF (reference sequence). The CDR3 extends over 13 amino acids. CDR3 loop: CAPPPRGGETQYF. The CDR3 nucleotides read TGTGCACCTCCGCCACGGGGCGGGGAGACCCAGTACTTC.

J is TRBJ2-2 and V is TRBV7-6; D remains ambiguous. V was trimmed by 1 base and J by 6 bases, leaving 9 bases between them. Germline V gene data show CDR1 as SGHVS and CDR2 as FNYEAQ. The CDR3 length is 14 residues. This chain's CDR3 is CASSLDVGPGELFF. The CDR3 nucleotides are TGTGCCAGCAGCTTAGATGTAGGGCCCGGGGAGCTGTTTTTT.

The CDR3 coding sequence is TGTGCCAGCAGCTTAAGCGGGGGGGGTATGGATGAGCAGTTCTTC. Its translation: CASSLSGGGMDEQFF. V is TRBV7-6 and J is TRBJ2-1; TRBD2 agrees at 10 bases. V was pared by 2 bases and J by 8 bases, with 6 bases of the junction left unmatched. The CDR3 spans 15 residues. Germline CDR1 is SGHVS and CDR2 is FNYEAQ.

The V call is TRBV25-1, the J call TRBJ1-5, with a possible D match to TRBD1 (5 bases). Germline V lookup: CDR1 MGHDK, CDR2 SYGVNS. This CDR3 is 14 amino acids long. V was shortened by 2 bases and J by 3 bases, with 8 bases between the two germline ends. The CDR3 loop reads CASSEDRLNQPQHF. The CDR3 nucleotides read TGTGCCAGCAGTGAAGACAGACTCAATCAGCCCCAGCATTTT.

The CDR3 here is CASSTTSGRTDTQYF. The CDR3 coding sequence is TGTGCCAGCAGCACCACTAGCGGCCGCACAGATACGCAGTATTTT. The chain employs TRBV7-9 and TRBJ2-3; 8 bases agree with TRBD2. CDR1 is SEHNR, CDR2 FQNEAQ, per germline (reference sequence). The CDR3 runs 15 residues. V was pared by 5 bases and J by 1 base, with 5 bases of the junction left unmatched.

This rearrangement joins TRBV11-2 to TRBJ2-5; unclear D gene. Germline values: CDR1 SGHAT, CDR2 FQNNGV. This CDR3 has 11 residues. V was shortened by 0 bases and J by 4 bases, with 0 bases between the two germline ends. The CDR3 spells CASSLEETQYF. CDR3 sequence (DNA): TGTGCCAGCAGCTTAGAAGAGACCCAGTACTTC. Full variable domain (missing parts from reference TRBV11-2 and TRBJ2-5): EAGVAQSPRYKIIEKRQSVAFWCNPISGHATLYWYQQILGQGPKLLIQFQNNGVVDDSQLPKDRFSAERLKGVDSTLKIQPAKLEDSAVYLCASSLEETQYFGPGTRLLVL.

The chain links TRBV6-5 to TRBJ2-1, with no clear D. V shed 3 bases and J shed 4 bases, with 7 bases lying between them. In germline, CDR1 is MNHEY, CDR2 SVGAGI. The CDR3 loop spans 13 amino acids. CDR3 in amino acids: CASSYGRYNEQFF. CDR3 DNA sequence: TGTGCCAGCAGTTATGGTCGGTACAATGAGCAGTTCTTC.

The rearrangement uses TRBV4-3 and TRBJ2-5; D is ambiguous. This CDR3 has 14 amino acids. The germline gives CDR1 LGHNA, CDR2 YSLEER. V was cut by 0 bases and J by 0 bases, with 5 bases left in between. The CDR3 bases are TGCGCCAGCAGCCAAGAGGCGTACCAAGAGACCCAGTACTTC. Translated: CASSQEAYQETQYF.

The chain uses TRBV11-2 and TRBJ1-4; a weak D match, TRBD1 (5 bases). This CDR3 is 13 amino acids long. Trimming removed 3 bases at V and 12 bases at J, with 14 bases between. The germline CDR1 and CDR2 sequences are SGHAT and FQNNGV. The DNA of the CDR3 is TGTGCCAGCAGCTTGGGGACCCCTGCCGAACTGTTTTTT. Its translation: CASSLGTPAELFF.

The chain carries TRBV7-9 and TRBJ2-3; perhaps D is TRBD1 or TRBD2 (5 bases each). Trimming stripped 5 bases from V and 6 bases from J, with 21 bases between. CDR1 and CDR2 (germline): SEHNR, FQNEAQ (reference sequence). The CDR3 covers 16 residues. The CDR3: CASSQPLRGGDDTQYF. CDR3 nucleotide sequence: TGTGCCAGCAGCCAGCCCCTTCGAGGTGGGGACGATACGCAGTATTTT.